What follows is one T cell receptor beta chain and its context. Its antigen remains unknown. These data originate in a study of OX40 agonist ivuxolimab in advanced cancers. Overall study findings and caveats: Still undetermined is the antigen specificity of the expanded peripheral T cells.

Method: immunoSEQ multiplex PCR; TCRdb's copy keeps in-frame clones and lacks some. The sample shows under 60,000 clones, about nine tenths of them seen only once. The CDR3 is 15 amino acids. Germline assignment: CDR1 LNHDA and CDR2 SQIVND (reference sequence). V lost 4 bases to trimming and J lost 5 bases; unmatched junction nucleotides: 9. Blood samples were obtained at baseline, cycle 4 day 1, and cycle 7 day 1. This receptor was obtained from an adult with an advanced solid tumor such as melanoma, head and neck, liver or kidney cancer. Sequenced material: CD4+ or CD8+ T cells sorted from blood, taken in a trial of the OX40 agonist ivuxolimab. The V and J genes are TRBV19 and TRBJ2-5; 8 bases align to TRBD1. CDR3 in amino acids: CASSTAGGAWETQYF. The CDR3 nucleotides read TGTGCCAGTAGTACCGCAGGGGGCGCTTGGGAGACCCAGTACTTC.